The rows below give T cell receptor beta chains drawn from one sample of a study of blood T cells in healthy people across ages. MiXCR, run by TCRdb on the 5' RACE reads, gives a single entry per CDR3 protein. This table holds 1.5 million to 2 million distinct CDR3 sequences, around 48% found once. The sequencing sample was made of blood. These receptors all stem from a woman between 40 and 55 years old in good health. Each CDR3 is given with its conserved first and last residue. Fields, in order: D gene, clone size, V gene, J gene, CDR3 protein, CDR3 DNA. The D gene is left open where the match is weak. A row's size may be missing; if present it is once, few, many or a size class.

>-|few|TRBV20-1|TRBJ2-7
CSARGAGASPHEQYF
TGCAGTGCTAGGGGGGCGGGGGCCTCTCCCCACGAGCAGTACTTC
>-|few|TRBV7-2|TRBJ1-5
CASSLGDFSNQPQHF
TGTGCCAGCAGCTTAGGGGATTTTAGCAATCAGCCCCAGCATTTT
>-|few|TRBV7-2|TRBJ2-5
CASSHSFRAWGRETQYF
TGTGCCAGCAGCCACAGCTTCCGTGCTTGGGGGCGGGAGACCCAGTACTTC
>TRBD2|few|TRBV12-5|TRBJ2-1
CASGQGLAGTYNEQFF
TGTGCTAGTGGTCAGGGACTAGCGGGGACCTACAATGAGCAGTTCTTC
>TRBD1|-|TRBV4-2|TRBJ2-1
CASSQDWDRAYNEQFF
TGTGCCAGCAGCCAAGACTGGGACAGAGCATACAATGAGCAGTTCTTC
>TRBD2|-|TRBV7-2|TRBJ2-1
CASSAGTSGGPYNEQFF
TGTGCCAGCAGTGCAGGGACTAGCGGGGGGCCTTACAATGAGCAGTTCTTC
>-|once|TRBV9|TRBJ2-3
CASSLHPGLPFSTETQYF
TGTGCCAGCAGCCTCCACCCGGGACTCCCTTTTAGCACAGAGACGCAGTATTTT
>TRBD1|-|TRBV24-1|TRBJ1-2
CATSDSGQGIRYGYTF
TGTGCCACCAGTGACTCGGGACAGGGGATACGGTATGGCTACACCTTC
>-|-|TRBV3-1|TRBJ1-1
CASSQIPSEAFF
TGTGCCAGCAGCCAAATTCCCTCTGAAGCTTTCTTT
>-|-|TRBV7-9|TRBJ1-2
CASSLGGSGQSYGYTF
TGTGCCAGCAGCTTAGGCGGGTCAGGACAGTCCTATGGCTACACCTTC
>TRBD1|-|TRBV20-1|TRBJ2-7
CSAREGAGGELEQYF
TGCAGTGCTAGAGAGGGGGCAGGGGGCGAGTTGGAGCAGTACTTC
>TRBD2|few|TRBV12-3/TRBV12-4|TRBJ2-3
CASTKGTSGGLLADTQYF
TGTGCCAGCACTAAAGGGACTAGCGGGGGTCTTCTGGCAGATACGCAGTATTTT
>-|-|TRBV20-1|TRBJ1-2
CSALIDRIYGYTF
TGCAGTGCTCTGATAGACAGGATCTATGGCTACACCTTC
>-|-|TRBV13|TRBJ1-3
CASTKPRASGNTIYF
TGTGCCAGCACTAAACCCAGGGCCTCTGGAAACACCATATATTTT